This T cell receptor (beta chain) was retrieved from a study of T-cell memory formation after mild COVID-19. Notes on the study in general: Nothing showed for sure that second-wave clones peaking on day 37 were SARS-CoV-2 specific. Cross-reactive memory apparently joined, as some responding clones appeared in pre-infection memory.

The authors produced TCR alpha and TCR beta cDNA libraries with sample barcodes and UMIs by 5'RACE using constant-segment primers. TCRdb reprocessed the 5' RACE reads with MiXCR, giving one entry per CDR3 protein. The profile covers about 110,000 distinct CDR3 sequences, with 18% appearing a single time and approximately 5.1% taken by the ten largest. This clonotype was observed many times. Its antigen is still unknown. The CDR3 covers 14 residues. V was cut by 0 bases and J by 5 bases, with 11 bases left in between. Germline CDR1 and CDR2: LGHNA and YNFKEQ. Sequenced: PBMCs or a T cell subset sorted from them (not recorded which). The clonotype comes from a young man who had mild COVID-19 (a few samples of this study predate the infection). Cell type and time point are not known. The rearrangement joins TRBV4-2 to TRBJ2-7; D not certain. CDR3 loop: CASSQEWSVDEQYF. DNA for the CDR3: TGTGCCAGCAGCCAAGAATGGTCCGTCGACGAGCAGTACTTC.